The rows below give T cell receptor beta chains drawn from one sample of a study of graft-versus-host responses after intestinal transplantation. Some clones are missing from TCRdb's copy, which holds only in-frame ones; the method was immunoSEQ multiplex PCR. The sample has about 82,000 clones; 91% are singletons. No antigen is known for these receptors. The input for sequencing was unstimulated CD4+ T cells sorted from spleen or lymph node cells, taken before intestinal transplant. Source of these receptors: a human donor who received an intestinal transplant. CDR3s include the opening cysteine and the closing phenylalanine or tryptophan. D genes are given only for firm matches. Some rows have no size entry. The others give once, few or many, or a class for an expanded clone.

v_gene	abundance	d_gene	j_gene	CDR3nt	CDR3aa
TRBV29-1	-	-	TRBJ1-1	TGCAGCGTTGGAGTTTGGGCAGGGGCTAAGAACACTGAAGCTTTCTTT	CSVGVWAGAKNTEAFF
TRBV18	-	TRBD1	TRBJ2-7	TGTGCCAGCTCCCCTTGGGACAGGGTCGACGAGCAGTACTTC	CASSPWDRVDEQYF
TRBV30	-	-	TRBJ1-5	TGTGCCTGGAGCATGGGGGCTTATAGCAATCAGCCCCAGCATTTT	CAWSMGAYSNQPQHF
TRBV19	-	TRBD1	TRBJ1-2	TGTGCCAGTAGTGTCCTGACAGGGGGCAGGTGGGATGGCTACACCTTC	CASSVLTGGRWDGYTF
TRBV9	once	-	TRBJ2-7	TGTGCCAGCAGCCCAGAGGCAGGGGTAGTCTACGAGCAGTACTTC	CASSPEAGVVYEQYF
TRBV27	once	-	TRBJ2-1	TGTGCCAGCAGTTACTCCAGGGGTAATGAGCAGTTCTTC	CASSYSRGNEQFF
TRBV5-1	-	-	TRBJ2-7	TGCGCCAGCAGCTTCCGGGACACCGGATACGAGCAGTACTTC	CASSFRDTGYEQYF
TRBV7-9	-	-	TRBJ1-3	TGTGCCAGCAGCTTACCCAGGGGAGCTACTGGAAACACCATATATTTT	CASSLPRGATGNTIYF
TRBV19	-	-	TRBJ1-5	TGTGCCAGTACCCGGACAGCCGGGTACAATCAGCCCCAGCATTTT	CASTRTAGYNQPQHF
TRBV7-2	-	TRBD2	TRBJ2-3	TGTGCCAGCAGCTTAGAGGGGCGGGGGGCAACAGATACGCAGTATTTT	CASSLEGRGATDTQYF
TRBV30	-	-	TRBJ2-5	TGTGCCTGGAGTGGGCCGGGGATGAAAGAGACCCAGTACTTC	CAWSGPGMKETQYF
TRBV30	-	-	TRBJ1-6	TGTGCCTGGAGGAGGCAGGGTGGATCACCCCTCCACTTT	CAWRRQGGSPLHF
TRBV10-1	few	-	TRBJ1-1	TGCGCCAGCAGTAACCAGGGGATCGGGACTGAAGCTTTCTTT	CASSNQGIGTEAFF